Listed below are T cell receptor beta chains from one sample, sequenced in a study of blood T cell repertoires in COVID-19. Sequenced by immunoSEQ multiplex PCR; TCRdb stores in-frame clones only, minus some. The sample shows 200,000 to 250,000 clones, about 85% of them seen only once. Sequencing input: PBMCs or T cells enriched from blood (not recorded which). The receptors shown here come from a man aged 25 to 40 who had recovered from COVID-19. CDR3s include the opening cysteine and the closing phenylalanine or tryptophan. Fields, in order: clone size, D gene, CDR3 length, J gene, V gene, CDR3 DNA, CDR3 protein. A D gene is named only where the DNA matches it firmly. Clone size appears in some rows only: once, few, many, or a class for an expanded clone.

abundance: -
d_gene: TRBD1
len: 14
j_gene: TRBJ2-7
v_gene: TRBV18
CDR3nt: TGTGCCAGCTCACAGGGACAGATGCTCTACGAGCAGTACTTC
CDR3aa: CASSQGQMLYEQYF

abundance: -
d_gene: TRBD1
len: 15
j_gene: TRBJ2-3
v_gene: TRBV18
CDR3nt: TGTGCCAGCTCGGGCAGGACAGGGTTGACAGATACGCAGTATTTT
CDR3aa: CASSGRTGLTDTQYF

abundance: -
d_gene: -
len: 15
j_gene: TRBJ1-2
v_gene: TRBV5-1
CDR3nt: TGCGCCAGCAGCTTGGCGCCTACAGTGTACTATGGCTACACCTTC
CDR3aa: CASSLAPTVYYGYTF

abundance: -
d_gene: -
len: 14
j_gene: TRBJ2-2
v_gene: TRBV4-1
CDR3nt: TGCGCCAGCAGCCAAGTTAGATCGACCGGGGAGCTGTTTTTT
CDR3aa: CASSQVRSTGELFF

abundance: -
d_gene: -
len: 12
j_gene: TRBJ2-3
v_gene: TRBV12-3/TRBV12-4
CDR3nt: TGTGCCAGCAGTTTCTTTCGGGATACGCAGTATTTT
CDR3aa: CASSFFRDTQYF

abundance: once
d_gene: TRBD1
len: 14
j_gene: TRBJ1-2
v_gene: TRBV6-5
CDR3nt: TGTGCAACAGGGGAACATTTTGCTAACTATGGCTACACCTTC
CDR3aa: CATGEHFANYGYTF

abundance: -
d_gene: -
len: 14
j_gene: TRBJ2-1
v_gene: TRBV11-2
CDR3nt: TGTGCCAGCAGCTTAGATCAGTTCGTCAATGAGCAGTTCTTC
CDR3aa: CASSLDQFVNEQFF

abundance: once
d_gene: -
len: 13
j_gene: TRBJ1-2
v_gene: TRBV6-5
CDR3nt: TGTGCCAGCAGCAGGGAGGAGGGCTATGGCTACACCTTC
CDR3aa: CASSREEGYGYTF

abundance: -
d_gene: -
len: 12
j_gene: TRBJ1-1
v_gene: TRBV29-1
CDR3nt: TGCAGCGTTGAGGGGCGGTGGACTGAAGCTTTCTTT
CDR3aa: CSVEGRWTEAFF

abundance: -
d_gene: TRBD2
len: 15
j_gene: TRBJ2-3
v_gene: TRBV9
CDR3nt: TGTGCCAGCAGCGAGACTAGCGGGGTGACAGATACGCAGTATTTT
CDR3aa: CASSETSGVTDTQYF

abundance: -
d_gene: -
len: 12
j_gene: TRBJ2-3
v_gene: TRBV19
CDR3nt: TGTGCCAGTAGGAGGGAGCGAGATACGCAGTATTTT
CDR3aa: CASRRERDTQYF

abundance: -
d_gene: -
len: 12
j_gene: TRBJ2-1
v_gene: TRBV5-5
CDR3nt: TGTGCCAGCAGCGCGCAGGGAAATGAGCAGTTCTTC
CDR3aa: CASSAQGNEQFF

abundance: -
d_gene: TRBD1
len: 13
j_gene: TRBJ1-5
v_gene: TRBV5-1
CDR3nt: TGCGCCAGCAGCCAGGGGGACAATCAGCCCCAGCATTTT
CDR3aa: CASSQGDNQPQHF

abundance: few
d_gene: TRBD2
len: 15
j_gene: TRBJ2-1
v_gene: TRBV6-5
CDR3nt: TGTGCCAGCAGTTTGTTAGCGGGTCCCAACAATGAGCAGTTCTTC
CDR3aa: CASSLLAGPNNEQFF

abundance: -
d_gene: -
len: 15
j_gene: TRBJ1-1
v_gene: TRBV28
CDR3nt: TGTGCCAGCAGTCTAATAACAGGAGTTGGCACTGAAGCTTTCTTT
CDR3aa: CASSLITGVGTEAFF

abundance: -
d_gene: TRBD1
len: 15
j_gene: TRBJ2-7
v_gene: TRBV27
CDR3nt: TGTGCCAGCAGCCCAGCGAGGGACAGGGGCCACGAGCAGTACTTC
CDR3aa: CASSPARDRGHEQYF

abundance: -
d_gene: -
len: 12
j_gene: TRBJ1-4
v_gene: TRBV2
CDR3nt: TGTGCCAGCAGTGTTGTCGGGGGAAAACTGTTTTTT
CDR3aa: CASSVVGGKLFF

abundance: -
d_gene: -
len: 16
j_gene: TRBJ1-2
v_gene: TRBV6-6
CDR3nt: TGTGCCAGCAGTTACTCGGAACGAATTCGGGGCTATGGCTACACCTTC
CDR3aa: CASSYSERIRGYGYTF

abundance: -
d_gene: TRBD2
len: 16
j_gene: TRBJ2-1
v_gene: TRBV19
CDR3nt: TGTGCCAGTAGTCCCCGCGGACTAGCGGATTACAATGAGCAGTTCTTC
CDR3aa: CASSPRGLADYNEQFF

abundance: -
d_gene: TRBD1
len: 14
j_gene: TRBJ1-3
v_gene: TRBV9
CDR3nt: TGTGCCAGCAGCGGTGGACAGGGTGGAAACACCATATATTTT
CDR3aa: CASSGGQGGNTIYF

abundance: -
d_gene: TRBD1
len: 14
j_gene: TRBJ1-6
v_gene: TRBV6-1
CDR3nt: TGTGCCAGCAGTGAAAGGGGGCGGGTTTCACCCCTCCACTTT
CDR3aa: CASSERGRVSPLHF

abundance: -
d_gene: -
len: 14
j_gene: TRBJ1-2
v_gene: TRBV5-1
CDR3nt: TGCGCCAGCAGCTCCAACTGGGGCGCCTATGGCTACACCTTC
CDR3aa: CASSSNWGAYGYTF

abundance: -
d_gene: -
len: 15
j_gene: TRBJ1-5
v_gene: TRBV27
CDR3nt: TGTGCCAGCAGATTAACAGGAGCGGGTAATCAGCCCCAGCATTTT
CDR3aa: CASRLTGAGNQPQHF

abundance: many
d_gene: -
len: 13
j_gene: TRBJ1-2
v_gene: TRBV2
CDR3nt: TGTGCCAGCAGTGAGCGGGGTCCTTATGGCTACACCTTC
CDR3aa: CASSERGPYGYTF

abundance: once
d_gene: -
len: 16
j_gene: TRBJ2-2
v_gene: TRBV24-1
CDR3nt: TGTGCCACCAGTGATTTTCGGGGTACTACGATCGGGGAGCTGTTTTTT
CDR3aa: CATSDFRGTTIGELFF

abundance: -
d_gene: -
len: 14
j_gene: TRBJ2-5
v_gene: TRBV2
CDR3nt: TGTGCCAGCACCGGGGGGCCTCACCAAGAGACCCAGTACTTC
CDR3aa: CASTGGPHQETQYF

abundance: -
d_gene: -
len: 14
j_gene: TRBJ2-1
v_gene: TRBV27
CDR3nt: TGTGCCAGCAGTTTATTACTCCCTAACAATGAGCAGTTCTTC
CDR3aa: CASSLLLPNNEQFF

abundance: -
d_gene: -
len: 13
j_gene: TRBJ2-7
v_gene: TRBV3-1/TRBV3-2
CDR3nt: TGCGCCAGCAGCCAAGAATTAACCTCCGGGCAGTACTTC
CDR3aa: CASSQELTSGQYF

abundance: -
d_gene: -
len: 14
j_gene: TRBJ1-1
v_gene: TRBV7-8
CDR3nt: TGTGCCAGCAGCTACAGGTCAGGGGTCACTGAAGCTTTCTTT
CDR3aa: CASSYRSGVTEAFF

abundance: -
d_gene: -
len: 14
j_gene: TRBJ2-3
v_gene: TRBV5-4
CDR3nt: TGTGCCAGCAGCTTGGGCCCAGGTACAGATACGCAGTATTTT
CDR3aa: CASSLGPGTDTQYF

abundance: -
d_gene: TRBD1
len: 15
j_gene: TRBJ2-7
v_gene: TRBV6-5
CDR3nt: TGTGCCAGCACCGAACCTGGGACAGGGACCTACGAGCAGTACTTC
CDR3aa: CASTEPGTGTYEQYF

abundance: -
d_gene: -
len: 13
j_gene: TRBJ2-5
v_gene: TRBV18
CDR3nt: TGTGCCAGCTCCCGTGACAGCAGAGAGACCCAGTACTTC
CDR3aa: CASSRDSRETQYF

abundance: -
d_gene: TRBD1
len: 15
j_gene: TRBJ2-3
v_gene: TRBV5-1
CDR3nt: TGCGCCAGCAGCTGGACAGGGGGCATCACAGATACGCAGTATTTT
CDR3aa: CASSWTGGITDTQYF

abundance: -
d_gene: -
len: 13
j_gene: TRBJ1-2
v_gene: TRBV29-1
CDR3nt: TGCAGCGTTGATCTGGACACCTCCTATGGCTACACCTTC
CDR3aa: CSVDLDTSYGYTF

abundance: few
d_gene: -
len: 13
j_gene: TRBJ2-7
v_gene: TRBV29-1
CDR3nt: TGCAGCGTAACTATCGGGTCGACCTACGAGCAGTACTTC
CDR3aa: CSVTIGSTYEQYF

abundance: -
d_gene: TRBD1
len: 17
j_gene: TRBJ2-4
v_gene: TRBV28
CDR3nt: TGTGCCAGCAGTTTACCCCGGGACAGGGCAGCCAAAAACATTCAGTACTTC
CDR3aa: CASSLPRDRAAKNIQYF

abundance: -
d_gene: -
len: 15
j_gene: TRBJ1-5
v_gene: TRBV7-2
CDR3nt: TGTGCCAGCAGCTTAATGGCTCTCAGCAATCAGCCCCAGCATTTT
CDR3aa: CASSLMALSNQPQHF

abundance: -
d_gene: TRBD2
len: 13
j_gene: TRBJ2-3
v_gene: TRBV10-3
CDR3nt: TGTGCCGGGAGGACTAGCGGGGAAGATACGCAGTATTTT
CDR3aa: CAGRTSGEDTQYF

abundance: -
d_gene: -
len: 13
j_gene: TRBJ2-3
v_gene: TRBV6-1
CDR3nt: TGTGCCAGCAGTGAAGCTGTCGTAGATACGCAGTATTTT
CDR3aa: CASSEAVVDTQYF

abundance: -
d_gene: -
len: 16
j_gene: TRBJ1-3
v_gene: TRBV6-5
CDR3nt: TGTGCCAGCAGTTACGGCAGGCGACGCTCTGGAAACACCATATATTTT
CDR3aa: CASSYGRRRSGNTIYF

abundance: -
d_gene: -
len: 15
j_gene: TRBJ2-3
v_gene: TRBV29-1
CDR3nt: TGCAGCGTTGAAGAGGGGGCCCTGTGGACAGATACGCAGTATTTT
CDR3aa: CSVEEGALWTDTQYF

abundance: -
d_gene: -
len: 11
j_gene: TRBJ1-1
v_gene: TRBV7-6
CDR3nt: TGTGCCAGCGGGAGAGGGTTAGGAGCTTTCTTT
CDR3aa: CASGRGLGAFF

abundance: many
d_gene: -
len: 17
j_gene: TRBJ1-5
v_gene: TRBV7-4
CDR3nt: TGCGCCAGCAGCGACGCATACGGGGGGGGGAGCAATCAGCCCCAGCATTTT
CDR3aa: CASSDAYGGGSNQPQHF

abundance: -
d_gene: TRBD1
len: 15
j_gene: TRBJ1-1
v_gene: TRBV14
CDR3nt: TGTGCCAGCAGCCAACATAGGGGGCTAAACACTGAAGCTTTCTTT
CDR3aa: CASSQHRGLNTEAFF

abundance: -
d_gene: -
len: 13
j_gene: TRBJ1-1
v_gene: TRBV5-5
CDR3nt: TGTGCCAGCAGCTTCTACAGGTCCCAAGAAGCTTTCTTT
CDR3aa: CASSFYRSQEAFF

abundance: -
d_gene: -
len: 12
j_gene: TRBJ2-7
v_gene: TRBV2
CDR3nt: TGTGCCAGCAGTGAACAGTCCCACGAGCAGTACTTC
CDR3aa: CASSEQSHEQYF

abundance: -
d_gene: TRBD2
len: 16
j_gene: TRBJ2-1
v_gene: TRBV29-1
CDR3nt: TGCAGCGTTGAAGGGATAGCGGGAGGACGATACAATGAGCAGTTCTTC
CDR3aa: CSVEGIAGGRYNEQFF

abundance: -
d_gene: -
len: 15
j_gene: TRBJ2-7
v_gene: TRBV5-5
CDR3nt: TGTGCCAGCAGCTCTACGTCGCTTCGGGGTTACGAGCAGTACTTC
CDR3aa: CASSSTSLRGYEQYF

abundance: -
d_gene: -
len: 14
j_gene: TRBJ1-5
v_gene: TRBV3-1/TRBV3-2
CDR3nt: TGTGCCAGCAGCCAAGGGGGCTCTAGTCAGCCCCAGCATTTT
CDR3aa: CASSQGGSSQPQHF

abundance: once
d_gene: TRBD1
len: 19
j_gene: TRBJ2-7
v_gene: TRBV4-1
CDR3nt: TGCGCCAGCAGCCAGAGAGTCGGACAGGGGGCGTTTAGCGGCTACGAGCAGTACTTC
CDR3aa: CASSQRVGQGAFSGYEQYF

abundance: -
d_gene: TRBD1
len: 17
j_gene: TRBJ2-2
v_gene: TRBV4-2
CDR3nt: TGTGCCAGCAGCCAAGATTACGGGACAGGTCGCACCGGGGAGCTGTTTTTT
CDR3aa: CASSQDYGTGRTGELFF

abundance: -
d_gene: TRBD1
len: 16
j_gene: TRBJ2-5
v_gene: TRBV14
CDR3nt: TGTGCCAGCAGCTCGGACCCGACAGGGTTGGGGGAGACCCAGTACTTC
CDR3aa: CASSSDPTGLGETQYF

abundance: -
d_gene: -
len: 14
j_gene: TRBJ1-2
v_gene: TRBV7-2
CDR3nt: TGTGCCAGCAGCACGGGACTCCTCGCGTATGGCTACACCTTC
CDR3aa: CASSTGLLAYGYTF

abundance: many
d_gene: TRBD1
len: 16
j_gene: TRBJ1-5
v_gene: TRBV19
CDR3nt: TGTGCCAGTAGTACAAGACAGGGGACTAGCAATCAGCCCCAGCATTTT
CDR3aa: CASSTRQGTSNQPQHF

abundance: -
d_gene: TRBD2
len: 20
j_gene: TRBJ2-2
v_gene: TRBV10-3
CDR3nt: TGTGCCATCACTGCAACCTCGACTAGCGGGGGGGCCGGACGCACCGGGGAGCTGTTTTTT
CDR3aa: CAITATSTSGGAGRTGELFF